This entry features one TCR beta chain sequence. Its antigen remains unidentified. The data were taken from a study of T cells expressing NK-cell markers. This CDR3 is 13 amino acids long. Study-level findings and limits: Dominance of the CD3+CD56-NKG2C+ fraction by these clonotypes also held in several donors. In several donors, dominant CD3+CD56+NKG2C+ clonotypes ranked among the top 10 CD8+ clonotypes.

What made the TCR beta cDNA was 5'RACE template switching with UMIs. TCRdb reprocessed the 5' RACE reads and keeps a single row for each CDR3 protein, giving no DNA. Found here are approximately 150,000 distinct CDR3 sequences; the top ten clones hold roughly an eighth. The receptor's source is a man between 18 and 35 years old in good health. This chain uses TRBV12-3 or TRBV12-4 with TRBJ1-2; TCRdb's assignment of TRBD1 cannot be checked, as there is no DNA. The sequenced sample was blood T cells: a sorted CD56 or NKG2C T cell subset, CD4+ or CD8+ T cells, or bulk PBMC T cells (not recorded which). CDR3 loop: CASSPGTVYGYTF.